These T cell receptor beta chains were read from a single sample in a study of regulatory T cells in long-lasting Graves disease. TCRdb recomputed calls from the multiplex PCR reads with MiXCR, one row per CDR3 protein. The repertoire holds 400,000 to 450,000 distinct CDR3 sequences, with less than 20% as singletons. The sample also formed part of further work on T cells in Graves' hyperthyroidism and ophthalmopathy.

This sample comprised peripheral blood mononuclear cells (PBMCs), obtained at new diagnosis, from a patient treated with antithyroid drugs. The receptors originated from a woman in her thirties with Graves disease. Each CDR3 is given with its conserved first and last residue. The D gene is left open where the match is weak. Expanded clones get a size class; other rows say once, few or many, or leave the size out.

clone size	D gene	V gene	J gene	CDR3 DNA	CDR3 protein
few	-	TRBV19	TRBJ2-3	TGTGCCAGCACCAGCAGAGGGAGGACCGGGGATGATACGCAGTATTTT	CASTSRGRTGDDTQYF
many	TRBD2	TRBV6-1	TRBJ2-1	TGTGCCAGCAGCTCCACGGGGGGTGGACGTGAGCAGTTCTTC	CASSSTGGGREQFF
many	TRBD2	TRBV7-6	TRBJ2-1	TGTGCCAGCAGCTTGCCCCCGGGACTAGCGAACTACAATGAGCAGTTCTTC	CASSLPPGLANYNEQFF
-	TRBD2	TRBV5-1	TRBJ2-4	TGCGCCAGCAGCTTGTTACTAGCGGGAGACAGCCTAGCCAAAAACATTCAGTACTTC	CASSLLLAGDSLAKNIQYF
few	TRBD1	TRBV11-2	TRBJ2-2	TGTGCCAGCAGCTTACCCGGGACAGCGAACACCGGGGAGCTGTTTTTT	CASSLPGTANTGELFF
-	TRBD1	TRBV12-5	TRBJ1-2	TGTGCTAGTGGTCCCGACAGGGGTGGCTACACCTTC	CASGPDRGGYTF
many	TRBD1	TRBV7-2	TRBJ1-5	TGTGCCAGCAGCGACAGGGGGCGGGGCAATCAGCCCCAGCATTTT	CASSDRGRGNQPQHF
once	-	TRBV5-1	TRBJ2-5	TGCGCCAGCAGCCCCGGGGTGGGGTTGGAGACCCAGTACTTC	CASSPGVGLETQYF
many	TRBD2	TRBV28	TRBJ2-3	TGTGCCAGCAGTTTACCGGGACTAGCGGCTGATACGCAGTATTTT	CASSLPGLAADTQYF
-	-	TRBV12-5	TRBJ1-5	TGTGCTAGTGTAAAGACAGGTAGCAATCAGCCCCAGCATTTT	CASVKTGSNQPQHF
many	TRBD1	TRBV28	TRBJ2-2	TGTGCCAGCAGAGGGGGCGGGAACACCGGGGAGCTGTTTTTT	CASRGGGNTGELFF
many	-	TRBV5-1	TRBJ1-1	TGCGCCAGCAGCTTGGAGGTCGAGGGGAAAGCTTTCTTT	CASSLEVEGKAFF
few	TRBD2	TRBV5-1	TRBJ2-5	TGCGCCAGCAGTTCGAGGAGCGGGAGCCAAGAGACCCAGTACTTC	CASSSRSGSQETQYF
many	-	TRBV7-9	TRBJ2-1	TGTGCCAGCAGCTTAGCCGGGAAAGATCAGTACAATGAGCAGTTCTTC	CASSLAGKDQYNEQFF
many	-	TRBV18	TRBJ1-4	TGTGCCAGCTCACCCCTGGGACGGATTAATGAAAAACTGTTTTTT	CASSPLGRINEKLFF
few	TRBD2	TRBV12-5	TRBJ2-3	TGTGCTAGTGGTTTGGTAGGCGGGGGGCTTACAGATACGCAGTATTTT	CASGLVGGGLTDTQYF
many	-	TRBV20-1	TRBJ1-1	TGCAGTGCTCTATTAGGGAACGCTGAAGCTTTCTTT	CSALLGNAEAFF
many	-	TRBV20-1	TRBJ2-7	TGCAGTGCTAGTGTGGCGGGGCTCCCCCAGCAGTACTTC	CSASVAGLPQQYF
-	-	TRBV10-2	TRBJ2-5	TGCGCCAGCAGTGAAGGGAGTGCCCCCAGGGAGACCCAGTACTTC	CASSEGSAPRETQYF
few	-	TRBV25-1	TRBJ2-3	TGTGCCAGCAGTGAAGACACTAGCACAGATACGCAGTATTTT	CASSEDTSTDTQYF
many	-	TRBV27	TRBJ1-4	TGTGCCAGCAGTTTACTCGGGCCTCAGGGACCAACTAATGAAAAACTGTTTTTT	CASSLLGPQGPTNEKLFF
few	TRBD2	TRBV27	TRBJ2-6	TGTGCCAGCAGTTCGAGACTAGCGGTTAAACCTGGGGCCAACGTCCTGACTTTC	CASSSRLAVKPGANVLTF
few	-	TRBV28	TRBJ1-5	TGTGCCAGCGCAGGCATCAATAGCAATCAGCCCCAGCATTTT	CASAGINSNQPQHF
many	TRBD2	TRBV24-1	TRBJ2-2	TGTGCCACCAGTGATTTCCGGACTAGCGGATACTCTCCGAACACCGGGGAGCTGTTTTTT	CATSDFRTSGYSPNTGELFF
-	-	TRBV19	TRBJ1-5	TGTGCCAGTAGTTGGGACGGCCAAAATCAGCCCCAGCATTTT	CASSWDGQNQPQHF
-	-	TRBV29-1	TRBJ2-1	TGCAGCGTTGAAGATCGAGGCAATGAGCAGTTCTTC	CSVEDRGNEQFF
many	-	TRBV5-6	TRBJ1-1	TGTGCCAGCAGCTTGGGCCTCCCTTTGGTCACTGAAGCTTTCTTT	CASSLGLPLVTEAFF
-	TRBD2	TRBV6-1	TRBJ2-1	TGTGCCAGCAGGCCAGGGTTAGCGGGGGTCCTATACAATGAGCAGTTCTTC	CASRPGLAGVLYNEQFF
-	-	TRBV7-2	TRBJ1-5	TGTGCCAGCAGCTTAGGGGCACGGCCCCAGCATTTT	CASSLGARPQHF
many	-	TRBV28	TRBJ1-1	TGTGCCAGCACCTTACAGGGAGAAGCTTTCTTT	CASTLQGEAFF
-	TRBD2	TRBV28	TRBJ2-7	TGTATCAGCAGCCCTCTCGGAAAAGCGGGAGGCGAGCAGTACTTC	CISSPLGKAGGEQYF
many	TRBD1	TRBV7-9	TRBJ2-1	TGTGCCAGCAGCCAACCGGGACAGGGGAGGAATGAGCAGTTCTTC	CASSQPGQGRNEQFF
-	TRBD2	TRBV5-4	TRBJ2-7	TGTGCCAGCAGCGACGGGAGGAACATCTACGAGCAGTACTTC	CASSDGRNIYEQYF
many	-	TRBV12-3/TRBV12-4	TRBJ1-1	TGTGCCAGCAGTCGGGACATTCGATCGGCTTTCTTT	CASSRDIRSAFF
few	-	TRBV6-2/TRBV6-3	TRBJ2-5	TGTGCCAGTGCAAATCGGTTTCAAGAGACCCAGTACTTC	CASANRFQETQYF
-	-	TRBV27	TRBJ2-7	TGTGCCAGCAGTTTATTTTCAGGGTCCTACGAGCAGTACTTC	CASSLFSGSYEQYF
many	TRBD1	TRBV11-3	TRBJ2-2	TGTGCCAGCAGCTCGAACGACAGGGCGGTCGGGGAGCTGTTTTTT	CASSSNDRAVGELFF
many	-	TRBV12-3/TRBV12-4	TRBJ2-6	TGTGCCAGCAGCAGATATACTAGCAGCAGCTCTGGGGCCAACGTCCTGACTTTC	CASSRYTSSSSGANVLTF
many	-	TRBV6-1	TRBJ2-4	TGTGCCAGCAGGGATAGCGGGACAGGAACTAGAAACATTCAGTACTTC	CASRDSGTGTRNIQYF
-	TRBD1	TRBV28	TRBJ1-5	TGTGCCAGCAGTACAAGACAGGGGGGACTCCCGGCCCAGCATTTT	CASSTRQGGLPAQHF
many	TRBD2	TRBV6-2/TRBV6-3	TRBJ2-1	TGTGCCAGCAGTCTAGCGGGAGCTCGCAATGAGCAGTTCTTC	CASSLAGARNEQFF
few	-	TRBV29-1	TRBJ2-7	TGCAGCGCGGGTTCTCAGACAGGCCCGACCTTAGAGCAGTACTTC	CSAGSQTGPTLEQYF
few	-	TRBV19	TRBJ1-2	TGTGCCAGTAGTATCTCAGGGCGAACCAACTATGGCTACACCTTC	CASSISGRTNYGYTF
-	-	TRBV3-1	TRBJ2-1	TGTGCCAGCAGCCCCCCAGGGGGGACCTCCAATGAGCAGTTCTTC	CASSPPGGTSNEQFF
many	-	TRBV10-2	TRBJ2-1	TGCGCCAGCAGTGAGACTTCTGAGAGGTTCAATGAGCAGTTCTTC	CASSETSERFNEQFF
-	TRBD1	TRBV20-1	TRBJ1-2	TGCAGTGCTATCATTCGGGACAGCAACTATGGCTACACCTTC	CSAIIRDSNYGYTF